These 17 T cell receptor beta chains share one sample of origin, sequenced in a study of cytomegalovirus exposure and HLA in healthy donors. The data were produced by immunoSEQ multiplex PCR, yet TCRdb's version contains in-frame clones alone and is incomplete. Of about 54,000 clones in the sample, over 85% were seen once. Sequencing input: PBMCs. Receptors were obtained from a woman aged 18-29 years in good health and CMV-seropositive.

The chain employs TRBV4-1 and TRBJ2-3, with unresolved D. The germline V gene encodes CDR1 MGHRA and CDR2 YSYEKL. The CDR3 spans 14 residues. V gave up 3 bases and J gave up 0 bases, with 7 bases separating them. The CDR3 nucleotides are TGCGCCAGCAGCCAGGGCGAGAGCACAGATACGCAGTATTTT. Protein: CASSQGESTDTQYF.

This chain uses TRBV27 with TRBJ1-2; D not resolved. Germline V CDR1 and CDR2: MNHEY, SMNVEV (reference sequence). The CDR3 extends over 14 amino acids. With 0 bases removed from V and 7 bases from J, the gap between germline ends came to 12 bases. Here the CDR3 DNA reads TGTGCCAGCAGTTTATCGACTTTCGGGAGTGGCTACACCTTC. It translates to CASSLSTFGSGYTF.

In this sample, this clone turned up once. CDR3 in DNA: TGTGCCATCAGTGAGTCTCTGACAGGGGGTTCGCGCAATCAGCCCCAGCATTTT. Its translation: CAISESLTGGSRNQPQHF. This chain links TRBV10-3 with TRBJ1-5; 9 bases line up with TRBD1. From germline, CDR1 is ENHRY and CDR2 SYGVKD. The length of the CDR3 is 18 residues. With 0 bases clipped from V and 2 bases from J, the junction kept 8 bases outside the gene matches.

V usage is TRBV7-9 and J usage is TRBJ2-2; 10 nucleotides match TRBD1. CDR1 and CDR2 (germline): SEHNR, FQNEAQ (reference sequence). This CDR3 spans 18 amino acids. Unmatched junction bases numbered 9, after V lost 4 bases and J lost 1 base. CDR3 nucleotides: TGTGCCAGCAGCTCAGGACAGGGGGTTATTAGGAACACCGGGGAGCTGTTTTTT. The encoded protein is CASSSGQGVIRNTGELFF.

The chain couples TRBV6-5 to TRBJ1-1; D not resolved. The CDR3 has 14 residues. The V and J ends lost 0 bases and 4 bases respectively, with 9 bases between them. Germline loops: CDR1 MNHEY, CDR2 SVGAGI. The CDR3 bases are TGTGCCAGCAGTTACTCCACAGAGATCACTGAAGCTTTCTTT. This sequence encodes CASSYSTEITEAFF.

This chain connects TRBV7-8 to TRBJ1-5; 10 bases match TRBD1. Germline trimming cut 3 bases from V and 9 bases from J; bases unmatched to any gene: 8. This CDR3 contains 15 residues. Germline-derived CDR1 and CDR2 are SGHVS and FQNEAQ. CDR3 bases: TGTGCCAGCAGCTTCGCGACAGGGGGCGGGAGGCCCCAGCATTTT. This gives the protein CASSFATGGGRPQHF.

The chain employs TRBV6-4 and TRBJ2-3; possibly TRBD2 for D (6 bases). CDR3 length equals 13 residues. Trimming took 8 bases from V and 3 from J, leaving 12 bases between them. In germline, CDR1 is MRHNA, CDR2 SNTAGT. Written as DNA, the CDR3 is TGTGCCAGCTCAGCGGGTACGACAGATACGCAGTATTTT. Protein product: CASSAGTTDTQYF.

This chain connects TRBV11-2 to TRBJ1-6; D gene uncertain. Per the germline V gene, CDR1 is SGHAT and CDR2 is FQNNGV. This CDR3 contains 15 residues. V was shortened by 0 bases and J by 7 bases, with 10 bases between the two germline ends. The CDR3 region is CASSLDRWENSPLHF. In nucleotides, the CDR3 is TGTGCCAGCAGCTTAGATCGGTGGGAGAATTCACCCCTCCACTTT.

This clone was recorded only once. The CDR3 nucleotides read TGTGCCAGCAGCTTACTAACCGGGGAGCTGTTTTTT. It is translated as CASSLLTGELFF. This chain connects TRBV7-9 to TRBJ2-2; D gene ambiguous. Germline CDR1 SEHNR, CDR2 FQNEAQ (reference sequence). V lost 2 bases and J 5 bases, leaving 3 bases between the germline ends. The CDR3 runs 12 residues. The full variable domain, completed using reference TRBV7-9 and TRBJ2-2, is DTGVSQNPRHKITKRGQNVTFRCDPISEHNRLYWYRQTLGQGPEFLTYFQNEAQLEKSRLLSDRFSAERPKGSFSTLEIQRTEQGDSAMYLCASSLLTGELFFGEGSRLTVL.

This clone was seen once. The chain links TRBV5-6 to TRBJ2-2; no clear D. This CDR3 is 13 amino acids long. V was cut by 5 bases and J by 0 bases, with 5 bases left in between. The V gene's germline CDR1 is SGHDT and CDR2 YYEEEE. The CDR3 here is CASRQSNTGELFF. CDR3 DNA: TGTGCCAGCAGACAGTCGAACACCGGGGAGCTGTTTTTT.

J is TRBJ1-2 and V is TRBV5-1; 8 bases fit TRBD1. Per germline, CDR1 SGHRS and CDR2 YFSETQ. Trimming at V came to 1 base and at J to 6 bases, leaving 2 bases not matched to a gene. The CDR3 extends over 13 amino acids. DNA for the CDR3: TGCGCCAGCAGCTTGTCAGGGGGCCATGGCTACACCTTC. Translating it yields CASSLSGGHGYTF. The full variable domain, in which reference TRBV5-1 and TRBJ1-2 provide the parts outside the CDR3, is KAGVTQTPRYLIKTRGQQVTLSCSPISGHRSVSWYQQTPGQGLQFLFEYFSETQRNKGNFPGRFSGRQFSNSRSEMNVSTLELGDSALYLCASSLSGGHGYTFGSGTRLTVV.

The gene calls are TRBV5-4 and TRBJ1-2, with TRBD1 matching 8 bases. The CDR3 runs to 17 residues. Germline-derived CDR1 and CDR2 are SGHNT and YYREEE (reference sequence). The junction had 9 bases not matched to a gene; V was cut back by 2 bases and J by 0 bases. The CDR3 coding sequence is TGTGCCAGCAGCTTCCTAACCGGGACAGGCCCTAACTATGGCTACACCTTC. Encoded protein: CASSFLTGTGPNYGYTF.

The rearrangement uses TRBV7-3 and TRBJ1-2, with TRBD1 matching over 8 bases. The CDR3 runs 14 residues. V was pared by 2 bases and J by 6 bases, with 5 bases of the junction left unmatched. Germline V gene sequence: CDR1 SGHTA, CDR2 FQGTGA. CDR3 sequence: CASSLGGQGNGYTF. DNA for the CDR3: TGTGCCAGCAGCTTAGGCGGACAGGGTAATGGCTACACCTTC.

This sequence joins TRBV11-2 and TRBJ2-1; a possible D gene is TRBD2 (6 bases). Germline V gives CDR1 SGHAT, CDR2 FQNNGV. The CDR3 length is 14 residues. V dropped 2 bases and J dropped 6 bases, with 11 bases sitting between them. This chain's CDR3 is CASSLPGLSNEQFF. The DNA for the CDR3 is TGTGCCAGCAGCTTACCGGGACTCTCCAATGAGCAGTTCTTC.

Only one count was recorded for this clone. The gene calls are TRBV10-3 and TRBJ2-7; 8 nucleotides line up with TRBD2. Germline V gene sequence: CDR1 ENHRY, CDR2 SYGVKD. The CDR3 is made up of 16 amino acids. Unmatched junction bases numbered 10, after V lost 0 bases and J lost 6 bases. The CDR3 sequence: CAISESGGLAGSEQYF. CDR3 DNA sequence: TGTGCCATCAGTGAGTCGGGAGGGCTAGCGGGTTCCGAGCAGTACTTC.

The CDR3 protein is CASRNQGAGEQYF. CDR3 bases: TGTGCCAGCAGAAACCAGGGGGCCGGGGAGCAGTACTTC. V usage is TRBV11-2 and J usage is TRBJ2-7; 8 bases align to TRBD1. The ends lost 6 bases at V and 7 bases at J; junction bases unmatched: 8. Per germline, CDR1 SGHAT and CDR2 FQNNGV. The CDR3 covers 13 residues.

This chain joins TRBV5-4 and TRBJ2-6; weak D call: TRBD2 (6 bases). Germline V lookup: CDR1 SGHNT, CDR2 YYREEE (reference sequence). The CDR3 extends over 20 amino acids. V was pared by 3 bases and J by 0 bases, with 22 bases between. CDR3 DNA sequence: TGTGCCAGCAGCTCCCCACTCACGGGCGGGGTTATCTCTGGGGCCAACGTCCTGACTTTC. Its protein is CASSSPLTGGVISGANVLTF.